This is a list of T cell receptor beta chains from one sample in a study of blood T cell repertoires in COVID-19. TCRdb's copy holds only in-frame clones and misses some; the assay was immunoSEQ multiplex PCR. The table records fewer than 300,000 clones, around 90% of them present only once. The sample taken for sequencing was PBMCs or T cells enriched from blood (not recorded which). The source is a woman in her twenties or thirties who had recovered from COVID-19. Each CDR3 is given with its conserved first and last residue. The order of the fields is V gene, J gene, D gene, clone size, CDR3 DNA, CDR3 protein. D genes are given only for firm matches. For some rows the clone size is stated as once, few or many, or as a class when expanded; others skip it.

v_call: TRBV18
j_call: TRBJ2-3
d_call: -
clone_size: -
cdr3_nt: TGTGCCAGCTCACCCCTGCCGCAGGGGAGTACAGATACGCAGTATTTT
cdr3_aa: CASSPLPQGSTDTQYF

v_call: TRBV11-3
j_call: TRBJ2-7
d_call: -
clone_size: -
cdr3_nt: TGTGCCAGCAGTCAAAACACCGGGACTGACTCCTACGAGCAGTACTTC
cdr3_aa: CASSQNTGTDSYEQYF

v_call: TRBV5-1
j_call: TRBJ2-7
d_call: -
clone_size: -
cdr3_nt: TGCGCCAGCAGCAGCGGAGGCAGCTCCTACGAGCAGTACTTC
cdr3_aa: CASSSGGSSYEQYF

v_call: TRBV7-2
j_call: TRBJ1-1
d_call: -
clone_size: -
cdr3_nt: TGTGCCAGCAGCCCCCGATCACGGGGGGGTAACACTGAAGCTTTCTTT
cdr3_aa: CASSPRSRGGNTEAFF

v_call: TRBV21-1
j_call: TRBJ2-1
d_call: -
clone_size: -
cdr3_nt: TGTGCCAGCAGCAAATGGGCGCGGAGGCTAGCGAGTTTGTATGAGCAGTTCTTC
cdr3_aa: CASSKWARRLASLYEQFF

v_call: TRBV6-5
j_call: TRBJ2-3
d_call: TRBD2
clone_size: -
cdr3_nt: TGTGCCCTAGCGGGAGTGTCGGATACGCAGTATTTT
cdr3_aa: CALAGVSDTQYF

v_call: TRBV21-1
j_call: TRBJ1-3
d_call: -
clone_size: many
cdr3_nt: TGTGCCAGCAGCAATCAGGTCTCTGGAAACACCATATATTTT
cdr3_aa: CASSNQVSGNTIYF

v_call: TRBV5-4
j_call: TRBJ2-3
d_call: TRBD1
clone_size: -
cdr3_nt: TGTGCCAGCAGCTTACGACAGGGTGCGGATACGCAGTATTTT
cdr3_aa: CASSLRQGADTQYF

v_call: TRBV4-2
j_call: TRBJ1-2
d_call: TRBD1
clone_size: -
cdr3_nt: TGTGCCAGCAGCCAAGATATCCGGACAGGGTTTGTTTCTAACTATGGCTACACCTTC
cdr3_aa: CASSQDIRTGFVSNYGYTF

v_call: TRBV5-6
j_call: TRBJ2-5
d_call: -
clone_size: -
cdr3_nt: TGTGCCAGCAGCTTGAAAAGCTACGGGGAGACCCAGTACTTC
cdr3_aa: CASSLKSYGETQYF

v_call: TRBV19
j_call: TRBJ2-7
d_call: TRBD2
clone_size: -
cdr3_nt: TGTGCCAGCCGGACTAGCGGAACCTACGAGCAGTACTTC
cdr3_aa: CASRTSGTYEQYF

v_call: TRBV6-4
j_call: TRBJ2-1
d_call: -
clone_size: -
cdr3_nt: TGTGCCAGCAGTGATCTTGTGGCTGAGCAGTTCTTC
cdr3_aa: CASSDLVAEQFF

v_call: TRBV7-3
j_call: TRBJ1-6
d_call: TRBD1
clone_size: once
cdr3_nt: TGTGCCAGCAGCTCTCAGGGGGGAAATTCACCCCTCCACTTT
cdr3_aa: CASSSQGGNSPLHF

v_call: TRBV30
j_call: TRBJ1-2
d_call: -
clone_size: few
cdr3_nt: TGTGCCTGGAGTGTTGTAGAGCCCTATGGCTACACCTTC
cdr3_aa: CAWSVVEPYGYTF

v_call: TRBV29-1
j_call: TRBJ2-5
d_call: -
clone_size: -
cdr3_nt: TGCAGCGTTGAAGGACACTCATCTGGGGAGACCCAGTACTTC
cdr3_aa: CSVEGHSSGETQYF

v_call: TRBV7-9
j_call: TRBJ1-6
d_call: TRBD1
clone_size: -
cdr3_nt: TGTGCCAGCAGCCCGACAGGGTCGGGCAATTCACCCCTCCACTTT
cdr3_aa: CASSPTGSGNSPLHF

v_call: TRBV6-5
j_call: TRBJ2-7
d_call: TRBD2
clone_size: -
cdr3_nt: TGTGCCAGCAGCGGGAGGGGTGAGCAGTACTTC
cdr3_aa: CASSGRGEQYF

v_call: TRBV3-1/TRBV3-2
j_call: TRBJ1-1
d_call: -
clone_size: few
cdr3_nt: TGTGCCAGCAGCTACCAGGGGAGAACTGAAGCTTTCTTT
cdr3_aa: CASSYQGRTEAFF

v_call: TRBV6-6
j_call: TRBJ1-1
d_call: -
clone_size: -
cdr3_nt: TGTGCCAGCAGCCCCGACGGGGTCGAAGCTTTCTTT
cdr3_aa: CASSPDGVEAFF

v_call: TRBV7-9
j_call: TRBJ2-3
d_call: TRBD2
clone_size: -
cdr3_nt: TGTGCCAGCAGCTTGGCTAGCGGGAGCGATACGCAGTATTTT
cdr3_aa: CASSLASGSDTQYF

v_call: TRBV6-5
j_call: TRBJ1-2
d_call: -
clone_size: -
cdr3_nt: TGTGCCAGCACAGTTAACTATGGCTACACCTTC
cdr3_aa: CASTVNYGYTF

v_call: TRBV5-4
j_call: TRBJ1-1
d_call: -
clone_size: once
cdr3_nt: TGTGCCAGCAGACCGAACTCGGGGATCACTGAAGCTTTCTTT
cdr3_aa: CASRPNSGITEAFF